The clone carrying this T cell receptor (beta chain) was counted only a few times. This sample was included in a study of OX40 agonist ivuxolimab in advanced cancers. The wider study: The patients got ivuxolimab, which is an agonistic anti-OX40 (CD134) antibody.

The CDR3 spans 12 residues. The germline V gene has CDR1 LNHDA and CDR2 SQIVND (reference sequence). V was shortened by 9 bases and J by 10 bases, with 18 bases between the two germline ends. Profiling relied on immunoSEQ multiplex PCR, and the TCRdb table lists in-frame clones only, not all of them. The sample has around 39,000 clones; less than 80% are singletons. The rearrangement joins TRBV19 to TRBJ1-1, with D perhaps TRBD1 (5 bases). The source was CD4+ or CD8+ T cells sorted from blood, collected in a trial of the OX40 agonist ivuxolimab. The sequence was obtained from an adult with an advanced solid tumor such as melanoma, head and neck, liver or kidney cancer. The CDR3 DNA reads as TGTGCCAGCCAACCTCGGACATTCGGAGCTTTCTTT. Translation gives CASQPRTFGAFF.